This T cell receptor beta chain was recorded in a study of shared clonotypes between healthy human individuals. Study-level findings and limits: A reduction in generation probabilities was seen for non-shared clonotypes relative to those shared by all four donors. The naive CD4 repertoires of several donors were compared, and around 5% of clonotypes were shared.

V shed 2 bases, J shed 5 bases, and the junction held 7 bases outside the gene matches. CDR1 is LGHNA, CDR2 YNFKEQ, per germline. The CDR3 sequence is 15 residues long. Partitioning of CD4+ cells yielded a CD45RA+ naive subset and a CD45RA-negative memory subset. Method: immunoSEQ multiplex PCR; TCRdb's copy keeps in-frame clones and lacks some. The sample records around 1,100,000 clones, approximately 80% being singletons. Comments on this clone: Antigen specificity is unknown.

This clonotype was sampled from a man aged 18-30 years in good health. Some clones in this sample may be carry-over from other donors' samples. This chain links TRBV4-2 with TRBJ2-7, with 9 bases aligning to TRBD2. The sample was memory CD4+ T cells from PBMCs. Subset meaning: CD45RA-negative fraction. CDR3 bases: TGTGCCAGCAGCCAACCCGGGGTAGCGGGAGACGAGCAGTACTTC. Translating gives CASSQPGVAGDEQYF.